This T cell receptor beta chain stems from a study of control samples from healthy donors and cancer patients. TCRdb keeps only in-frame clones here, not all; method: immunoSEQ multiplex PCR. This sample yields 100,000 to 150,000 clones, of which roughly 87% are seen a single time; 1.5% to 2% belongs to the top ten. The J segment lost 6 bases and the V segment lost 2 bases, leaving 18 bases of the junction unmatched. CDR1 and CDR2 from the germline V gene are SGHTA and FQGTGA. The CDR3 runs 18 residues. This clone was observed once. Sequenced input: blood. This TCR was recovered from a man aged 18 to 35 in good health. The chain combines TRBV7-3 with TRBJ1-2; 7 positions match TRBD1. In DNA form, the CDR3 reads TGTGCCAGCAGCTTACTCTTCGGACAGGTGCCCCCCGCGGATGGCTACACCTTC. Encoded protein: CASSLLFGQVPPADGYTF.